The entry that follows covers one T cell receptor beta chain sequence. Trimming removed 0 bases from V and 8 bases from J, with 8 bases in between. This CDR3 comprises 13 residues. Germline CDR1 and CDR2: LNHNV and YYDKDF (reference sequence). Here immunoSEQ multiplex PCR was the method, and the copy in TCRdb shows in-frame clones only, minus some. The sample includes more than 15,000 clones, roughly 83% seen only once; the top ten take about a sixth. The sample belongs to a study of T cell changes during pregnancy in multiple sclerosis. The TCR originated in a female donor in good health, enrolled as a control in a pregnancy study. This material consisted of CD8+ T cells from peripheral blood mononuclear cells, taken after pregnancy. The gene calls are TRBV15 and TRBJ2-1; the D is unclear. This chain's CDR3 is CATSRDRGDEQFF. CDR3 in DNA: TGTGCCACCAGCAGAGATCGCGGAGATGAGCAGTTCTTC.